Sequencing of this T cell receptor beta chain was carried out in a study of early stage breast cancer tumors. Trimming removed 4 bases at V and 5 bases at J, with 27 bases between. There are 18 residues in the CDR3. Looked up from germline, CDR1 is SGHRS and CDR2 is YFSETQ. Repertoires were generated with immunoSEQ multiplex PCR, while TCRdb's copy carries only in-frame clones and drops some. The sample includes 8,500 to 10,000 clones, around 76% of them seen just once. This clonotype was sampled from a person aged 35-50 years with breast cancer. The sequenced sample was normal breast tissue next to the tumor. The genes are TRBV5-1 and TRBJ1-1, with D perhaps TRBD1 (5 bases). This chain's CDR3 is CASSALFERGASVTEAFF. In nucleotides, the CDR3 is TGCGCCAGCAGCGCGTTATTTGAGAGGGGCGCATCGGTAACTGAAGCTTTCTTT.